The text below deals with one T cell receptor beta chain. A single base separates this from a much larger clone, so it may be a read error. This sample was included in a study of metastatic and nonmetastatic thyroid tumors. Before thyroid surgery, none of the patients had received any treatment. V was cut by 5 bases and J by 5 bases, with 18 bases left in between. Looked up from germline, CDR1 is SGHTA and CDR2 is FQGNSA. The CDR3 extends over 15 amino acids. MiXCR was used by TCRdb to re-call the PCR reads. The sample comprises roughly 55,000 clones, roughly 17% of which are singletons, and more than 9% rests with the top ten.

The gene calls are TRBV7-2 and TRBJ1-1, with D possibly TRBD1 on 6 matching bases. The material sequenced was blood. This clonotype was sampled from a male donor with papillary thyroid cancer or a benign thyroid nodule (not recorded which). Some clones in this sample may be carry-over from other donors' samples. CDR3 residues: CASSIHSTGRTEAFF. The CDR3 nucleotides are TGTGCCAGCAGCATACACTCGACAGGACGGACTGAAGCTTTCTTT.